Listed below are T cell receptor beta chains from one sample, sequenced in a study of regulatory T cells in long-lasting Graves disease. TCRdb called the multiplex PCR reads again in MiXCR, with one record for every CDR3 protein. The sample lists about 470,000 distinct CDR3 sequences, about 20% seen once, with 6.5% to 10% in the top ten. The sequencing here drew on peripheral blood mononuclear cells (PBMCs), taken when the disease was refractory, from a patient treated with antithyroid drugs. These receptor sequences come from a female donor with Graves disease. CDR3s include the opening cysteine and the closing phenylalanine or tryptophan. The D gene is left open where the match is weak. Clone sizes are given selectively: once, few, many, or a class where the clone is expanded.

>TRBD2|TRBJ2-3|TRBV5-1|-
CASSPGTSGRAFTDTQYF
TGCGCCAGCAGCCCCGGGACTAGCGGGAGGGCCTTCACAGATACGCAGTATTTT
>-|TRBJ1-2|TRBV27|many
CASSSQANYGYTF
TGTGCCAGCAGTTCCCAGGCGAACTATGGCTACACCTTC
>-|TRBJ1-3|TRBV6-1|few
CASSVGSGNTIYF
TGTGCCAGCAGCGTCGGCTCTGGAAACACCATATATTTT
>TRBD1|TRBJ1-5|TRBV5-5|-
CASSLGMTGLHQPQHF
TGTGCCAGCAGCTTAGGTATGACAGGGCTACATCAGCCCCAGCATTTT
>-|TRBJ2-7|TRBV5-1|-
CASSTRGNEQYF
TGCGCCAGCAGTACGCGCGGTAACGAGCAGTACTTC
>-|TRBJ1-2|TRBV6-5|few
CASSSPTGPNYGYTF
TGTGCCAGCAGTTCCCCGACAGGTCCCAACTATGGCTACACCTTC
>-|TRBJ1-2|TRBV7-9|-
CASSHGQSLGYTF
TGTGCCAGCAGCCACGGACAGAGCCTTGGCTACACCTTC
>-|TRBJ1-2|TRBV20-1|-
CSAMPGWNYGYTF
TGCAGTGCTATGCCCGGCTGGAACTATGGCTACACCTTC
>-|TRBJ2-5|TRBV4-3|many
CASSSALQETQYF
TGCGCCAGCAGCTCGGCACTACAAGAGACCCAGTACTTC
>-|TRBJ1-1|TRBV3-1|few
CASSQLGVTMNTEAFF
TGTGCCAGCAGCCAACTAGGAGTGACCATGAACACTGAAGCTTTCTTT
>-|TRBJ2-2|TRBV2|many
CASRGAGMNTGELFF
TGTGCCAGCAGGGGGGCTGGGATGAACACCGGGGAGCTGTTTTTT
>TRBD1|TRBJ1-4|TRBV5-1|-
CASSPTGSSERLFF
TGCGCCAGCAGTCCGACAGGGTCATCCGAAAGACTGTTTTTT
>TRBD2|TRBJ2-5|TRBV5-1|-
CASSRLAGHQETQYF
TGCGCCAGCAGCCGACTAGCGGGCCACCAAGAGACCCAGTACTTC
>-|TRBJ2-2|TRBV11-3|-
CASSLDSPVGTGELFF
TGTGCCAGCAGCTTAGACTCCCCCGTGGGCACCGGGGAGCTGTTTTTT
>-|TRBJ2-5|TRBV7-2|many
CASSLTTLWSSQYF
TGTGCCAGCAGCCTAACCACGTTGTGGAGTAGCCAGTACTTC
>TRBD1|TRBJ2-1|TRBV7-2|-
CASSGPGQGVNNEQFF
TGTGCCAGCAGCGGGCCAGGACAGGGCGTCAACAATGAGCAGTTCTTC
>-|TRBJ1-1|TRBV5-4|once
CASSLPQGRAGGTEAFF
TGTGCCAGCAGCTTGCCCCAGGGGAGAGCGGGGGGCACTGAAGCTTTCTTT
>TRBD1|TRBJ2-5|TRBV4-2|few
CASSQDGTEETQYF
TGTGCCAGCAGCCAAGATGGGACAGAAGAGACCCAGTACTTC
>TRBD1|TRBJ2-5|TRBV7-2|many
CASSLGGTGGDDF
TGTGCCAGCAGCTTAGGCGGGACAGGGGGCGATGACTTC
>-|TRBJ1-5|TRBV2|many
CASELGGGQPQHF
TGTGCCAGTGAACTGGGAGGCGGTCAGCCCCAGCATTTT
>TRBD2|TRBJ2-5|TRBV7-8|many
CASSFGKRTSGMVETQYF
TGTGCCAGCAGCTTCGGGAAACGGACTAGCGGGATGGTCGAGACCCAGTACTTC
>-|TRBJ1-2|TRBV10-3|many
CAIREYNYGYTF
TGTGCCATTAGAGAGTATAACTATGGCTACACCTTC
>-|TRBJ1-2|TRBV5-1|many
CASSWARESVDHDGYTF
TGCGCCAGCAGCTGGGCCAGGGAGTCCGTCGATCATGATGGCTACACCTTC
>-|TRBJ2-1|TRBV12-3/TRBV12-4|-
CASSVAPAEYNEQFF
TGTGCCAGCAGTGTAGCGCCCGCCGAGTACAATGAGCAGTTCTTC
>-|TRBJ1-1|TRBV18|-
CASAVLSGGTEAFF
TGTGCCAGCGCCGTGCTGTCGGGGGGAACTGAAGCTTTCTTT
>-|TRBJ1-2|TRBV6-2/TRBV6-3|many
CASSYDQDYGYTF
TGTGCCAGCAGTTACGATCAGGACTATGGCTACACCTTC
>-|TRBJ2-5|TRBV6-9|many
CASSYRGAETQYF
TGTGCCAGCAGTTACCGGGGTGCGGAGACCCAGTACTTC
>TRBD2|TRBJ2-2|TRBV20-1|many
CSARETSGTTGELFF
TGCAGTGCTAGGGAGACTAGCGGGACGACCGGGGAGCTGTTTTTT
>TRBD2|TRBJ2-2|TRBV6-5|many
CASSSWTSGAGGELFF
TGTGCCAGCAGTTCTTGGACTAGCGGGGCTGGCGGGGAGCTGTTTTTT
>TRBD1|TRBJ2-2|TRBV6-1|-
CASSPWGQRNTGELFF
TGTGCCAGCAGCCCTTGGGGACAGAGAAACACCGGGGAGCTGTTTTTT
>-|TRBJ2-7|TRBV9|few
CASSVSAGYEQYF
TGTGCCAGCAGCGTATCGGCCGGCTACGAGCAGTACTTC
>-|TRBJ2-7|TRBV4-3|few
CASAQEISYEQYF
TGCGCCTCGGCCCAAGAAATTTCCTACGAGCAGTACTTC
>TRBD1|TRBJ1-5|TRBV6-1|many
CASSEDRGEGNQPQHF
TGTGCCAGCAGTGAAGACAGGGGTGAGGGCAATCAGCCCCAGCATTTT
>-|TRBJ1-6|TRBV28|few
CANQRHPNSPLHF
TGTGCCAACCAACGTCACCCTAATTCACCCCTCCACTTT
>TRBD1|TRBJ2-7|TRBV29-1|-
CSVEGQGLYEQYF
TGCAGCGTTGAGGGACAGGGCCTCTACGAGCAGTACTTC
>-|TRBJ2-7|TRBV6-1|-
CATDYLYEQYF
TGTGCCACCGATTACCTCTACGAGCAGTACTTC
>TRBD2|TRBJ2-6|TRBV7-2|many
CASSPTLAGRSGANVLTF
TGTGCCAGCAGTCCTACACTAGCGGGACGGTCTGGGGCCAACGTCCTGACTTTC
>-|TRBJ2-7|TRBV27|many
CASSFLGDEQYF
TGTGCCAGCAGTTTTTTAGGGGACGAGCAGTACTTC
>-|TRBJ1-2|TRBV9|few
CASSVGKSGYTF
TGTGCCAGCAGCGTAGGAAAAAGTGGCTACACCTTC
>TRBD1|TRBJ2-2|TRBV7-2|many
CASSPTGAGELFF
TGTGCCAGCAGCCCAACAGGGGCCGGGGAGCTGTTTTTT
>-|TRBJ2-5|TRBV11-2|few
CASSSSEGEENQETQYF
TGTGCCAGCAGCTCGTCGGAAGGGGAGGAAAACCAAGAGACCCAGTACTTC
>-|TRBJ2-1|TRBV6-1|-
CASSEPRKLATNIAYNEQFF
TGTGCCAGCAGTGAGCCCCGGAAACTAGCTACCAACATTGCCTACAATGAGCAGTTCTTC
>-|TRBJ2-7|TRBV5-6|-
CASSYQGVTYEQYF
TGTGCCAGCAGCTACCAAGGGGTAACCTACGAGCAGTACTTC
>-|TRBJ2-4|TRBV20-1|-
CSAWDNRLAKNIQYF
TGCAGTGCTTGGGACAATAGATTAGCCAAAAACATTCAGTACTTC
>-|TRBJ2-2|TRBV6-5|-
CASSYSLVGLYTGELFF
TGTGCCAGCAGTTACTCGTTGGTAGGGCTCTACACCGGGGAGCTGTTTTTT
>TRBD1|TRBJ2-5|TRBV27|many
CASSLGDSNFQETQYF
TGTGCCAGCAGTTTAGGGGACAGTAATTTCCAAGAGACCCAGTACTTC
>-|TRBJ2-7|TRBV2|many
CASCLYRSGYEQYF
TGTGCCAGCTGCTTATACAGGTCTGGCTACGAGCAGTACTTC
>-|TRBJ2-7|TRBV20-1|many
CSARAALTNSYEQYF
TGCAGTGCTAGAGCGGCGTTAACAAACTCCTACGAGCAGTACTTC
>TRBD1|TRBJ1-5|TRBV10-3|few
CAISESPDRGRSNQPQHF
TGTGCCATCAGTGAGTCCCCGGACAGGGGCCGTAGCAATCAGCCCCAGCATTTT
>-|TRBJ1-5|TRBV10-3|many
CAICRGSGQPQHF
TGTGCCATCTGTAGAGGAAGCGGCCAGCCCCAGCATTTT
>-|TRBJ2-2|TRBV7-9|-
CAPGMTGELFF
TGTGCACCGGGGATGACCGGGGAGCTGTTTTTT
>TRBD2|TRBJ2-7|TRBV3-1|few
CASSQEPTSVYYEQYF
TGTGCCAGCAGCCAAGAGCCGACTAGCGTTTACTACGAGCAGTACTTC
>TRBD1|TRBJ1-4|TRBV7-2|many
CASSQGGGGSANEKLFF
TGTGCCAGCAGCCAGGGCGGAGGGGGCTCGGCTAATGAAAAACTGTTTTTT
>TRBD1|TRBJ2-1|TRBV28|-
CASSGDGTGGKGEQFF
TGTGCCAGCAGTGGGGACGGGACAGGTGGCAAAGGTGAGCAGTTCTTC
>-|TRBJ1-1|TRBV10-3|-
CAITGQLNTEAFF
TGTGCCATCACTGGACAATTGAACACTGAAGCTTTCTTT